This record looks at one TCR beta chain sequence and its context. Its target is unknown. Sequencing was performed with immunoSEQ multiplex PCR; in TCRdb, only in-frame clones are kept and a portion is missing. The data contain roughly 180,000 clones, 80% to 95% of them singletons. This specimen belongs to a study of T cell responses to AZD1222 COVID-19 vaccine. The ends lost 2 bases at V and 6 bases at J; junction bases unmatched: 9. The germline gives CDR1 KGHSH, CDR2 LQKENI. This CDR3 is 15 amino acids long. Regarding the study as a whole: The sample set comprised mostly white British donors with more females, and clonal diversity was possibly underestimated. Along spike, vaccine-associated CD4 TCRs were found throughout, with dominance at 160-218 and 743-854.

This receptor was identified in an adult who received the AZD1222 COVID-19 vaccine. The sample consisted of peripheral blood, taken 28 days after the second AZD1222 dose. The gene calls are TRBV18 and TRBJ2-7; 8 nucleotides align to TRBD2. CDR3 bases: TGTGCCAGCTCACCAGGAAATAGCGGGACCTTCGAGCAGTACTTC. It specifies CASSPGNSGTFEQYF.